The source of this T cell receptor (beta chain) is a study of vaccination and CD4 T cells after COVID-19. Sequencing of DNA taken from cultured CD4+ T cells relied on the Oncomine TCR Beta short-read assay. TCRdb recomputed calls from the PCR reads with MiXCR, one row per CDR3 protein. The top ten hold roughly 4.2% of the sample, which has approximately 15,000 distinct CDR3 sequences, around half seen once. There are 13 residues in the CDR3. Trimming removed 1 base at V and 8 bases at J, with 9 bases between. Per the germline V gene, CDR1 is SGHTA and CDR2 is FQGTGA. Of note for this clonotype: Its specificity is not known.

Sample treatment: roughly 11-day PBMC culture with coronavirus spike peptide pools or control peptides (ViraFEST assay). This clonotype was sampled from a human donor who had recovered from COVID-19. The sequences come from CD4+ T cells from blood, cultured in vitro, collected before SARS-CoV-2 vaccination. The chain is built from TRBV7-3 and TRBJ2-1; D gene unclear. CDR3 in amino acids: CASSLRTNHEQFF. The CDR3 nucleotides read TGTGCCAGCAGCTTAAGGACGAACCATGAGCAGTTCTTC.